The T cell receptor (beta chain) described here comes from a study of human T cells and chemical hapten exposure. CDR3 length: 15 amino acids. Trimming cost V 7 bases and J 7 bases, with 17 bases left between them. Germline CDR1 reads MNHNY; CDR2 reads SVGAGI (reference sequence). Time point described: patch test 1, 2 weeks after DPC sensitization. The treatment: therapeutic diphenylcyclopropenone sensitization with weekly scalp DPC. This clonotype was seen a handful of times. TCRdb re-called the RACE reads through MiXCR, storing one row per CDR3 protein. The sample shows more than 55,000 distinct CDR3 sequences, about 9.1% of them seen only once.

Sequences were derived from whole blood, sampled in connection with sensitization to the hapten diphenylcyclopropenone (DPC). The TCR originated in a woman between 35 and 50 years old with alopecia areata. Some clones in this sample may be carry-over from other donors' samples. V gene TRBV6-6 combines with J gene TRBJ1-6; D is unclear. CDR3 sequence (DNA): TGTGCCAGCAACGCTGCTGGGATTCTAAATTCACCCCTCCACTTT. It is translated as CASNAAGILNSPLHF.